This T cell receptor (beta chain) was recovered during a study of blood T cell repertoires in COVID-19. The V and J ends lost 6 bases and 4 bases, in that order; junction bases with no gene match: 7. Germline V gene lookup returns CDR1 MNHEY and CDR2 SMNVEV (reference sequence). This CDR3 spans 14 amino acids. Assay: immunoSEQ multiplex PCR; the TCRdb copy retains only in-frame clones and omits some. There are about 25,000 clones in the sample; 81% occur only once, and approximately 7% lies in the top ten. The receptor comes from a man in his sixties or seventies with acute or convalescent COVID-19. This chain links TRBV27 with TRBJ2-5, with 8 bases fitting TRBD1. Sequencing was done on a sample of peripheral blood. DNA of the CDR3: TGTGCCAGCAGCCGGACAGGGTGGGGAGAGACCCAGTACTTC. Its translation is CASSRTGWGETQYF.